This TCR beta chain was documented in a study of T-cell reconstitution after alpha-beta-depleted transplantation in children (dated by TCRdb to about 2016). About the investigation overall: T-cell immune reconstitution after TCRalphabeta/CD19-depleted allogeneic hematopoietic cell transplantation in children was quantitatively tracked in the study by means of TCR repertoire profiling.

Library creation used PCR. Data came from an Illumina HiSeq 2500. To normalize quantification of the TCRbeta repertoire, the TCR libraries were built with molecular barcoding that relied on unique molecular identifiers. The public reads were quality trimmed at Q25 with fastp and then assembled into clones with MiXCR by TCRdb, keeping productive beta chains. Records with the same CDR3 protein are collapsed into one entry carrying the most frequent genes and DNA. This sample has approximately 1,000,000 distinct CDR3 sequences in its table, and less than 30% of those were observed once. The ten most abundant clones make up over 25% of the sample. CDR1 and CDR2, per the germline V gene (reference sequence), are LNHDA and SQIVND. The CDR3 starts with the cysteine, ends with the phenylalanine, and has 14 residues. The read is trimmed to its CDR3 DNA, 42 bases read in frame from base 1. Relative to germline, V is 3 bases shorter and J is 1 base shorter, with 9 bases between their ends.

The intended sense of this specimen's treatment or condition label: allogeneic hematopoietic cell transplantation with graft depleted of TCRalphabeta T cells and CD19 B cells. Transplant recipients were children who received TCRalphabeta/CD19-depleted allogeneic hematopoietic cell grafts. On this clonotype itself: Its cognate antigen has yet to be identified. The input lacks base qualities; no much larger clone sits a single base away.

What the study reported, not specific to this receptor: Over subsequent months, a decline in hyperexpanded clone frequencies was noted, and after one year, T-cell counts and TCRbeta diversity were mostly ascribed to newly produced T cells. Apparently early alphabetaT-cell count recovery about two months after transplant reportedly relied on only several hundred rapidly expanded clones derived from non-depleted graft cells. The high TCRbeta diversity at day 60 in some patients was ascribed to recipient T cells and intrathymic progenitors that had survived conditioning.

The sample here was PBMCs, mostly from graft donor cells, taken 360 days after TCRalphabeta/CD19-depleted stem cell transplant. The receptor comes from a boy less than two years old who had a stem cell transplant for SCID, so the T cells may come from the graft donor. This chain joins TRBV19 to TRBJ1-1; TRBD1 is a weak D gene call, 5 bases matching. The nucleotide sequence reads TGTGCCAGTAGTATGGAGGGGCAGAACACTGAAGCTTTCTTT. Translated, this gives CASSMEGQNTEAFF.